This is a list of T cell receptor beta chains from one sample in a study of monozygotic twins with inflammatory bowel disease. TCRdb reprocessed the 5' RACE reads, with one entry per CDR3 protein and no DNA. The table lists roughly 320,000 distinct CDR3 sequences, with 5.5% to 6.5% in the top ten. Sample: blood. All receptors derive from a human donor with ulcerative colitis or Crohn's disease, or a healthy co-twin of an affected twin (not recorded which). Each CDR3 is given with its conserved first and last residue. Each record gives: CDR3 protein, J gene, V gene.

CASSRTGAINEKLFF	TRBJ1-4	TRBV6-1
CASRLTRNTEAFF	TRBJ1-1	TRBV6-2/TRBV6-3
CASSERQGRNTEAFF	TRBJ1-1	TRBV9
CASSDGGSRYEQYF	TRBJ2-7	TRBV7-2
CASSYSPEAYNEQFF	TRBJ2-1	TRBV6-5
CASSYQRGLTGELFF	TRBJ2-2	TRBV6-5
CASSLEGVREQYF	TRBJ2-7	TRBV7-8
CASSVWREANEKLFF	TRBJ1-4	TRBV7-9
CSASNRVRGETQYF	TRBJ2-5	TRBV20-1
CASSYSRPRKGQETQYF	TRBJ2-5	TRBV12-3/TRBV12-4
CASSLALAGGTDTQYF	TRBJ2-3	TRBV7-2
CASSEAYEQYF	TRBJ2-7	TRBV5-1
CASRSGGANGELFF	TRBJ2-2	TRBV12-3/TRBV12-4
CASSLAVPSTDTQYF	TRBJ2-3	TRBV7-9
CASSLIVQNTEAFF	TRBJ1-1	TRBV5-1
CASSSGQTINQPQHF	TRBJ1-5	TRBV7-9